This T cell receptor (beta chain) is from a study of patients and donors after allogeneic stem cell transplantation. Trimming cost V 7 bases and J 1 base, with 7 bases left between them. This CDR3 contains 12 residues. TCRdb fed the RT-PCR reads into MiXCR, producing one record per CDR3 protein. The data contain 200,000 to 250,000 distinct CDR3 sequences, 11% to 15% of them singletons. This clonotype was found many times. Input material: blood, either unsorted or a sorted T cell fraction (not recorded which). The sequence derives from a human donor who was either an allogeneic HSCT recipient or a stem cell or donor lymphocyte infusion donor (not recorded which). It is not recorded whose cells these are; they may come from a transplant donor. The rearrangement uses TRBV12-3 or TRBV12-4 and TRBJ1-1, with D unresolved. This chain's CDR3 is CASMVRNTEAFF. DNA for the CDR3: TGTGCCAGCATGGTCCGGAACACTGAAGCTTTCTTT.